This T cell receptor (beta chain) was obtained from a study of shared clonotypes between healthy human individuals. General study results and limits: Some naive CD4 clonotypes, 4% to 6%, turned up in common across four donors. How much donors shared clonotypes was expected to be affected by sequencing depth.

Worth noting for this clone: The antigen remains unidentified.

The CDR3 sequence is 16 residues long. The germline V gene encodes CDR1 SGHVS and CDR2 FNYEAQ. Deletions cut 2 bases from V and 2 bases from J, with 15 bases between. Cells designated naive CD8 were CD45RO-negative and were positively selected for CCR7, with terminally differentiated effector memory CD45RA+ cells excluded. Assay used: immunoSEQ multiplex PCR; TCRdb lists only in-frame clones, some missing. The sample records about 2.2 million clones, 85% to 95% being singletons. The V call is TRBV7-6, the J call TRBJ1-1; D not certain. The specimen sequenced was naive CD8+ T cells from PBMCs. The receptor was derived from a man younger than 30 in good health. Some clones in this sample may be carry-over from other donors' samples. The CDR3 nucleotides read TGTGCCAGCAGCTTATCCTCCGGATGGCCTAACACTGAAGCTTTCTTT. Translating gives CASSLSSGWPNTEAFF.